Listed here are 30 T cell receptor beta chains from one sample, sequenced in a study of post-analysis software for immune sequencing data. General study points: There were roughly 5 TRBV segments more frequent in patients than controls, and TRBV5-6, TRBV5-1 and TRBV20-1 were among them.

Every TCR beta cDNA library bore unique molecular identifiers. TCRdb reprocessed the PCR reads via MiXCR and lists one record per CDR3 protein. The repertoire holds a few hundred thousand distinct CDR3 sequences, with around 40% as singletons. The antigens of these receptors remain unknown. Sequenced sample: blood. These TCRs come from a girl between 5 and 17 years old with multiple sclerosis.

This clonotype was seen a handful of times. The chain uses TRBV20-1 and TRBJ1-2, with D perhaps matching TRBD1 (6 bases). Trimming cost V 0 bases and J 6 bases, with 20 bases left between them. The CDR3 sequence is 16 residues long. CDR1 and CDR2 (germline): DFQATT, SNEGSKA (reference sequence). CDR3 nucleotide sequence: TGCAGTGCTAGAGATTCGGGGGGCTCGGATGGTCATGGCTACACCTTC. Amino acid sequence: CSARDSGGSDGHGYTF.

This chain connects TRBV7-9 to TRBJ2-7; TRBD1 matches at 7 bases. Germline V CDR1 and CDR2: SEHNR, FQNEAQ (reference sequence). The CDR3 loop spans 15 amino acids. V shed 2 bases, J shed 7 bases, and the junction held 11 bases outside the gene matches. The CDR3 spells CASSLWPGGLGEQYF. CDR3 DNA sequence: TGTGCCAGCAGCTTATGGCCAGGGGGATTGGGAGAGCAGTACTTC.

J is TRBJ2-3 and V is TRBV14, with 11 positions matching TRBD2. The junction had 12 bases not matched to a gene; V was cut back by 4 bases and J by 6 bases. Per the germline V gene, CDR1 is SGHDN and CDR2 is FVKESK. The CDR3 is made up of 17 amino acids. CDR3 in amino acids: CASSPISGRAKKDTQYF. CDR3 coding DNA: TGTGCCAGCAGCCCAATTAGCGGGAGGGCCAAGAAGGATACGCAGTATTTT.

The rearrangement joins TRBV20-1 to TRBJ2-7; tentative D call: TRBD2 (5 bases). This CDR3 has 13 residues. Germline values: CDR1 DFQATT, CDR2 SNEGSKA (reference sequence). Trimming pared 3 bases from V and 3 bases from J, leaving 12 bases between. DNA for the CDR3: TGCAGTGCTAGGGTCTCGGGAAACTACGAGCAGTACTTC. This sequence encodes CSARVSGNYEQYF.

In its sample, this clonotype was seen a few times. The chain is built from TRBV10-2 and TRBJ2-1; 12 bases agree with TRBD1. CDR1 and CDR2 (germline): WSHSY, SAAADI. V shed 7 bases, J shed 4 bases, and the junction held 8 bases outside the gene matches. CDR3 length: 16 residues. CDR3 nucleotide sequence: TGCGCCAGCACCAAGGGACAGGGGGCGGTTTACAATGAGCAGTTCTTC. Its protein product is CASTKGQGAVYNEQFF.

This clonotype was found many times. This rearrangement joins TRBV20-1 to TRBJ2-5, with D perhaps matching TRBD2 (5 bases). The CDR3 runs 14 residues. CDR1 is DFQATT and CDR2 is SNEGSKA in the germline V gene (reference sequence). The V and J ends lost 1 base and 5 bases respectively, with 14 bases between them. The CDR3 bases are TGCAGTGCTAGAGGGGCAGGAGGTCAGGAGACCCAGTACTTC. Translating it yields CSARGAGGQETQYF.

This clonotype has just a few counts. J is TRBJ2-7 and V is TRBV7-9; D remains unclear. V was clipped by 7 bases and J by 0 bases, with 10 bases between them. The CDR3 is 13 amino acids. Germline CDR1 is SEHNR and CDR2 is FQNEAQ (reference sequence). The CDR3 sequence: CASTRTDSYEQYF. CDR3 sequence (DNA): TGTGCCAGCACCCGGACGGACTCCTACGAGCAGTACTTC.

The chain has TRBV6-2 or TRBV6-3 and TRBJ2-7; no reliable D call. Germline V lookup: CDR1 MNHEY, CDR2 SVGEGT. CDR3 length: 12 residues. Trimming cost V 9 bases and J 1 base, with 10 bases left between them. The CDR3 nucleotides read TGTGCCAGAGAAAGGAGTTCCTACGAGCAGTACTTC. Protein: CARERSSYEQYF.

This clonotype came up once. The rearrangement links TRBV27 to TRBJ1-1, with 10 bases fitting TRBD1. Germline CDR1 MNHEY, CDR2 SMNVEV (reference sequence). The J segment lost 4 bases and the V segment lost 4 bases, leaving 3 bases of the junction unmatched. There are 14 residues in the CDR3. DNA for the CDR3: TGTGCCAGCAGTTGGGGACAGGGGAGCACTGAAGCTTTCTTT. This translates into CASSWGQGSTEAFF.

V gene TRBV10-3 combines with J gene TRBJ2-6; TRBD1 is a possible D gene (6 bases). The CDR3 runs 17 residues. V was clipped by 0 bases and J by 4 bases, with 13 bases between them. Germline CDR1 ENHRY, CDR2 SYGVKD. For the CDR3, the DNA is TGTGCCATCAGTGAGTCAGGGGGATCGGACGGGGCCAACGTCCTGACTTTC. Residues: CAISESGGSDGANVLTF.

This clonotype was detected ten times or more. The J gene is TRBJ2-5, the V gene TRBV29-1; D is ambiguous. CDR1 is SQVTM and CDR2 is ANQGSEA in the germline V gene. V lost 3 bases and J lost 5, with 10 bases in between. CDR3 length: 12 amino acids. The CDR3 protein is CSVEGFGETQYF. The DNA for the CDR3 is TGCAGCGTTGAGGGTTTCGGCGAGACCCAGTACTTC.

This clonotype was observed a handful of times. This rearrangement joins TRBV7-2 to TRBJ2-1, with no clear D. Germline V lookup: CDR1 SGHTA, CDR2 FQGNSA. CDR3 length: 15 residues. Trimming stripped 2 bases from V and 2 bases from J, with 10 bases between. CDR3 protein: CASSLSGLTYNEQFF. CDR3 nucleotide sequence: TGTGCCAGCAGCTTAAGTGGGCTAACCTACAATGAGCAGTTCTTC.

The CDR3 here is CASSLGDDLALSYGYTF. Here the CDR3 DNA reads TGTGCCAGCAGCTTGGGGGATGACTTGGCCCTATCCTATGGCTACACCTTC. The chain combines TRBV5-6 with TRBJ1-2; D uncertain. Germline CDR1 SGHDT, CDR2 YYEEEE. Trimming took 0 bases from V and 4 from J, leaving 19 bases between them. The CDR3 runs to 17 residues.

The chain has TRBV20-1 and TRBJ2-2; D is ambiguous. In germline, CDR1 is DFQATT, CDR2 SNEGSKA (reference sequence). This CDR3 is built from 14 residues. V was cut by 0 bases and J by 3 bases, with 8 bases left in between. The DNA for the CDR3 is TGCAGTGCTAGAGACTATACGGACACCGGGGAGCTGTTTTTT. It yields the protein CSARDYTDTGELFF.

This chain joins TRBV27 and TRBJ2-1; D remains ambiguous. From germline, CDR1 is MNHEY and CDR2 SMNVEV (reference sequence). The CDR3 consists of 16 residues. Trimming shortened V by 6 bases and J by 0 bases, and 15 bases separated the two germline ends. CDR3 in amino acids: CASSLLYVSSYNEQFF. The CDR3 region has the DNA TGTGCCAGCAGCTTACTCTACGTAAGCTCCTACAATGAGCAGTTCTTC.

This clonotype came up a few times. The chain recombines TRBV12-3 or TRBV12-4 with TRBJ1-4; D not resolved. The CDR3 runs to 11 residues. V lost 7 bases and J lost 7, with 7 bases in between. The CDR3: CASNWGEKLFF. The CDR3 DNA follows: TGTGCCAGCAACTGGGGTGAAAAACTGTTTTTT.

This clonotype appeared a few times. The chain employs TRBV7-2 and TRBJ2-7; TRBD2 agrees at 7 bases. Germline V CDR1 and CDR2: SGHTA, FQGNSA. V was clipped by 2 bases and J by 0 bases; unmatched bases: 10. The CDR3 extends over 17 amino acids. CDR3 nucleotides: TGTGCCAGCAGCTTATATGTCGGCGGGGGACTCTCCTACGAGCAGTACTTC. Protein sequence: CASSLYVGGGLSYEQYF.

The V call is TRBV3-1, the J call TRBJ2-5; D is undetermined. This CDR3 spans 14 amino acids. The V and J ends lost 1 base and 0 bases respectively, with 6 bases between them. Germline V lookup: CDR1 LGHDT, CDR2 YNNKEL (reference sequence). For the CDR3, the DNA is TGTGCCAGCAGCCAAGTACAGAACCAAGAGACCCAGTACTTC. Its translation: CASSQVQNQETQYF.

The J gene is TRBJ1-1, the V gene TRBV5-1; possibly TRBD1 for D (5 bases). The ends were cut back, 0 bases at V and 1 base at J, with 10 bases in the middle. The CDR3 is made up of 15 amino acids. Germline assignment: CDR1 SGHRS and CDR2 YFSETQ. The CDR3 nucleotides read TGCGCCAGCAGCTTGGTGTGGCAGGGGAACACTGAAGCTTTCTTT. Its protein product is CASSLVWQGNTEAFF.

This clonotype was counted between two and nine times. The chain recombines TRBV28 with TRBJ2-7, with 8 bases aligning to TRBD2. The germline gives CDR1 MDHEN, CDR2 SYDVKM. V dropped 6 bases and J dropped 4; count of bases not matched to a gene: 8. The CDR3 has 14 residues. This chain's CDR3 is CASRILAGLYEQYF. The CDR3 DNA is TGTGCCAGCAGAATCCTAGCGGGCCTATACGAGCAGTACTTC.

In the case of this clonotype: The junction departs from the called germline gene at one end, perhaps through a read error. The chain links TRBV4-1 to TRBJ1-2; 7 bases are a match to TRBD1. The germline gives CDR1 MGHRA, CDR2 YSYEKL. The CDR3 spans 21 residues. The CDR3 DNA follows: TGCGCCGGCAGCCAAGAGGCATTAACGGGACAGCGTATGCGGTCGACGGATGGCTACACCTTC. Amino acid sequence: CAGSQEALTGQRMRSTDGYTF.

Of note for this clonotype: Sequence at one end of the junction differs from germline and may be a read error. This sequence joins TRBV29-1 and TRBJ2-7; maybe TRBD2 (5 bases). The CDR3 has 12 residues. Germline-derived CDR1 and CDR2 are SQVTM and ANQGSEA. Here the CDR3 DNA reads TGCGGCGTTGAAGAGGGTTCCTACGAGCAGTACTTC. Its translation: CGVEEGSYEQYF.

This clonotype was observed a few times. This chain uses TRBV12-3 or TRBV12-4 with TRBJ2-7; 8 bases line up with TRBD1. The CDR3 runs to 14 residues. The J segment lost 2 bases and the V segment lost 6 bases, leaving 6 bases of the junction unmatched. In nucleotides, the CDR3 is TGTGCCAGCAGGCCAGGACAGGGTCCCTACGAGCAGTACTTC. Its protein is CASRPGQGPYEQYF.

The rearrangement uses TRBV2 and TRBJ2-5; no clear D. The length of the CDR3 is 15 residues. Germline-derived CDR1 and CDR2 are SNHLY and FYNNEI. Between the trimmed V and J ends, which lost 5 bases and 1 base, there was a span of 14 bases. The CDR3 sequence is CASSKASVLQETQYF. In DNA form, the CDR3 reads TGTGCCAGCAGTAAGGCTTCCGTACTCCAAGAGACCCAGTACTTC.

This clonotype was seen only a few times. The chain uses TRBV20-1 and TRBJ2-5; the D is unclear. Germline V gene lookup returns CDR1 DFQATT and CDR2 SNEGSKA (reference sequence). The CDR3 length is 11 residues. Trimming stripped 5 bases from V and 5 bases from J, with 9 bases between. The CDR3 here is CSAHRWETQYF. Here the CDR3 DNA reads TGCAGTGCTCATAGGTGGGAGACCCAGTACTTC.

The chain employs TRBV29-1 and TRBJ1-3, with no clear D. The CDR3 covers 14 residues. Between the trimmed V and J ends, which lost 4 bases and 0 bases, there was a span of 10 bases. Germline CDR1 is SQVTM and CDR2 is ANQGSEA. The CDR3 DNA follows: TGCAGCGTTGCGGGCAGAAACTCTGGAAACACCATATATTTT. It encodes CSVAGRNSGNTIYF.

The chain has TRBV10-3 and TRBJ2-3; 10 bases are shared with TRBD2. The CDR3 has 18 residues. Germline V gene data show CDR1 as ENHRY and CDR2 as SYGVKD. The junction had 9 bases not matched to a gene; V was cut back by 0 bases and J by 3 bases. CDR3 loop: CAISESWLAGVKTDTQYF. For the CDR3, the DNA is TGTGCCATCAGTGAGTCTTGGCTAGCGGGAGTGAAGACAGATACGCAGTATTTT.

This rearrangement joins TRBV11-2 to TRBJ2-7; 7 bases agree with TRBD2. V shed 1 base and J 3 bases; nucleotides not matched to a gene: 6. In germline, CDR1 is SGHAT, CDR2 FQNNGV. This CDR3 has 15 residues. CDR3 in amino acids: CASSLGNSGHYEQYF. The CDR3 DNA sequence: TGTGCCAGCAGCTTAGGCAATAGCGGGCACTACGAGCAGTACTTC.

This clonotype was recorded at least ten times. The J gene is TRBJ2-3, the V gene TRBV6-5, with D unresolved. Trimming pared 6 bases from V and 4 bases from J, leaving 8 bases between. The CDR3 consists of 12 residues. The germline gives CDR1 MNHEY, CDR2 SVGAGI. The CDR3 DNA reads as TGTGCCAGCAGCCGATCTGCAGATACGCAGTATTTT. Protein product: CASSRSADTQYF.

This sequence joins TRBV18 and TRBJ2-1; unclear D gene. The CDR3 consists of 13 residues. Germline V lookup: CDR1 KGHSH, CDR2 LQKENI. V gave up 6 bases and J gave up 8 bases, with 14 bases separating them. Here the CDR3 reads CASSPIPRDEQFF. CDR3 bases: TGTGCCAGCTCCCCTATACCCCGGGATGAGCAGTTCTTC.